A selection of T cell receptor delta chains follows, all from one sample in a study of Vγ9Vδ2 T cells in congenital toxoplasmosis. TCRdb re-analyzed the reads via CATT. The profile covers about a thousand delta-chain clones, with 18% appearing a single time and about 10% taken by the ten largest. Sample: gamma-delta T cells from blood. The source is a child under 10 years old born to a mother with Toxoplasma gondii infection during pregnancy, either congenitally infected or uninfected (not recorded which). Each CDR3 is given without its conserved first and last residue.

TRDJ1,TRDV3,ASLTQAVPSYVRIRSDKLI
TRDJ3,TRDV2,ACDKVLGDRSWDTRQMF
TRDJ1,TRDV2,ACDLLGVTYTDKLI
TRDJ1,TRDV2,ACDPIGTDKLI
TRDJ1,TRDV2,ACDPIGYTDKLI
TRDJ3,TRDV2,ACDKVLGDTWDTRQMF
TRDJ2,TRDV2,ACDALLGDRDRQQQLF
TRDJ2,TRDV2,ACDTVGDTLTAQLF
TRDJ1,TRDV2,ACDLLGDTDKLI
TRDJ2,TRDV2,ACDTMGDTTAQLF
TRDJ3,TRDV2,AYDSMYWGIRSSWDTRQMF
TRDJ1,TRDV1,ALGEHLLQNATGGHPCEGDKLI
TRDJ1,TRDV2,ACDSLVLGDTHPDKLI
TRDJ1,TRDV1,ALARGRAMGDSPGGTDKLI
TRDJ1,TRDV2,ACDTLGITDKLI
TRDJ3,TRDV2,ACDILMGDPGSWDTRQMF
TRDJ1,TRDV2,ACDLLAGERGRPDKLI
TRDJ3,TRDV2,ACDKVLGEHSWDTRQMF
TRDJ1,TRDV2,ACDTLGDTHTDKLI
TRDJ1,TRDV2,ACDPLRLGDHGTDKLI
TRDJ3,TRDV2,ACDTVLGDPGSWDTRQMF
TRDJ1,TRDV2,ACDTVGSGGYKDKLI
TRDJ3,TRDV2,ACDTVPQTGGDGSEGSWDTRQMF
TRDJ3,TRDV2,ACAGGRSSWDTRQMF
TRDJ1,TRDV1,ALQDLWRRGVPYTDKLI
TRDJ1,TRDV2,ACDPLSGLLGDTGDKLI
TRDJ1,TRDV2,ACESLGDTDKLI
TRDJ1,TRDV3,AFNWGIRPGEATDKLI
TRDJ1,TRAV38-2/DV8,AYRSALPSPLVLGDTPPYTDKLI
TRDJ1,TRDV2,ACDPLVGVNTDKLI
TRDJ1,TRDV3,ALGGVGLDGGMPRYTDKLI
TRDJ1,TRAV29/DV5,AASATGGYVSYTDKLI
TRDJ2,TRDV2,ACDILGDTAQLF
TRDJ1,TRDV2,ACDTVTGGYISTDKLI
TRDJ1,TRDV1,ALGSLRDTQYTDKLI
TRDJ1,TRDV1,ALGEYGGTGGTDKLI
TRDJ1,TRDV2,ACDSLLGDTRDTDKLI
TRDJ1,TRDV2,ACDAVGMGRTDKLI